This T cell receptor (beta chain) was found in a study of shared clonotypes between healthy human individuals. V shed 1 base, J shed 2 bases, and the junction held 6 bases outside the gene matches. There are 16 residues in the CDR3. CDR1 is MNHNS, CDR2 SASEGT, per germline. Some clones are missing from TCRdb's copy, which holds only in-frame ones; the method was immunoSEQ multiplex PCR. The sample includes roughly 400,000 clones, 95% to 97% of them seen just once. In the case of this clone: Its target is not known.

General study points: Non-shared clonotypes had lower generation probabilities than those shared by all four donors. Represented diversity, genetic and exposure-history alike, was limited by few donors.

The source is a young man in good health. The sample comprised memory CD8+ T cells sorted from blood. The subset: CD45RO+ cells pooled with CCR7-negative TemRA cells. The V call is TRBV6-1, the J call TRBJ2-7, with 9 bases aligning to TRBD1. CDR3 in DNA: TGTGCCAGCAGTGAAGTTTGGGACAGGGTCACCTACGAGCAGTACTTC. Its translation is CASSEVWDRVTYEQYF.